These 28 T cell receptor beta chains came from one sample sequenced in a study of blood T cell repertoires in COVID-19. Sequenced by immunoSEQ multiplex PCR; TCRdb stores in-frame clones only, minus some. The top ten clones hold around 3.9% of a sample with about 320,000 clones, 90% to 95% of them seen once. Sequencing was performed on PBMCs or T cells enriched from blood (not recorded which). The receptors stem from a woman under 40 who had been exposed to COVID-19.

The V gene is TRBV7-9, the J gene TRBJ2-7; 10 bases line up with TRBD2. The junction had 3 bases not matched to a gene; V was cut back by 5 bases and J by 2 bases. The CDR3 loop spans 14 amino acids. Germline V gene lookup returns CDR1 SEHNR and CDR2 FQNEAQ (reference sequence). CDR3 nucleotide sequence: TGTGCCAGCAGCCGTGGGACTAGCGCCTACGAGCAGTACTTC. This translates into CASSRGTSAYEQYF.

V is TRBV7-9 and J is TRBJ1-2; TRBD1 is a possible D gene (5 bases). Between the trimmed V and J ends, which lost 3 bases and 5 bases, there was a span of 10 bases. The CDR3 extends over 13 amino acids. Germline V gives CDR1 SEHNR, CDR2 FQNEAQ (reference sequence). The CDR3 protein is CASSFLAGYGYTF. CDR3 bases: TGTGCCAGCAGCTTCCTCGCAGGGTATGGCTACACCTTC.

The chain links TRBV2 to TRBJ2-2; weak D call: TRBD2 (6 bases). V lost 4 bases and J lost 5, with 8 bases in between. CDR3 length: 13 amino acids. CDR1 SNHLY and CDR2 FYNNEI come from the germline V gene. The CDR3 loop reads CASSGEVTGELFF. CDR3 in DNA: TGTGCCAGCAGTGGGGAGGTGACCGGGGAGCTGTTTTTT. Full variable domain (outside the CDR3, taken from reference TRBV2 and TRBJ2-2): EPEVTQTPSHQVTQMGQEVILRCVPISNHLYFYWYRQILGQKVEFLVSFYNNEISEKSEIFDDQFSVERPDGSNFTLKIRSTKLEDSAMYFCASSGEVTGELFFGEGSRLTVL.

A single count supports this clone. The chain links TRBV4-1 to TRBJ1-3; D may be TRBD1 (5 bases). CDR3 length equals 15 residues. Trimming removed 4 bases from V and 4 bases from J, with 14 bases in between. Germline assignment: CDR1 MGHRA and CDR2 YSYEKL. CDR3 nucleotides: TGCGCCAGCAGCCTCCCTAGGGGTTCAGGAAACACCATATATTTT. It specifies CASSLPRGSGNTIYF.

The rearrangement uses TRBV7-2 and TRBJ1-2; possibly TRBD1 for D (6 bases). The germline V gene has CDR1 SGHTA and CDR2 FQGNSA. The CDR3 length is 15 residues. With 4 bases removed from V and 0 bases from J, the gap between germline ends came to 12 bases. The DNA of the CDR3 is TGTGCCAGCAGCTCGCATCAGGGGCCTAACTATGGCTACACCTTC. Its protein product is CASSSHQGPNYGYTF.

There are a few counts of this clone. In the same sample, other DNA sequences code for this CDR3. This sequence joins TRBV18 and TRBJ2-7, with 8 nucleotides matching TRBD1. The CDR3 covers 15 residues. The V and J ends lost 2 bases and 2 bases, in that order; junction bases with no gene match: 5. The germline gives CDR1 KGHSH, CDR2 LQKENI. CDR3 loop: CASSPGTGGTYEQYF. The CDR3 DNA reads TGTGCCAGCTCACCAGGGACAGGCGGTACCTACGAGCAGTACTTC. Looking up the rest from reference TRBV18 and TRBJ2-7 gives the full variable domain: NAGVMQNPRHLVRRRGQEARLRCSPMKGHSHVYWYRQLPEEGLKFMVYLQKENIIDESGMPKERFSAEFPKEGPSILRIQQVVRGDSAAYFCASSPGTGGTYEQYFGPGTRLTVT.

The chain joins TRBV13 to TRBJ2-7; D possibly corresponds to TRBD1 (6 bases). V lost 1 base and J 0 bases, leaving 7 bases between the germline ends. CDR3 length equals 14 residues. Germline lookup yields CDR1 PRHDT and CDR2 FYEKMQ (reference sequence). The CDR3 here is CASSLVGHSYEQYF. The CDR3 DNA reads TGTGCCAGCAGCTTAGTGGGACACTCCTACGAGCAGTACTTC.

The V and J genes are TRBV7-7 and TRBJ2-2; TRBD2 matches at 9 bases. There are 19 residues in the CDR3. The junction had 17 bases not matched to a gene; V was cut back by 3 bases and J by 6 bases. Germline loops: CDR1 SSHAT, CDR2 FNYEAQ (reference sequence). CDR3 nucleotide sequence: TGTGCCAGCAGCTTGTCCATTCTGGGAAAAGCGGGGGGCGCCGGGGAGCTGTTTTTT. It translates to CASSLSILGKAGGAGELFF.

The chain uses TRBV6-5 and TRBJ2-3; D is possibly TRBD2 (5 bases). This CDR3 region has 14 residues. Germline values: CDR1 MNHEY, CDR2 SVGAGI. The V and J ends lost 8 bases and 4 bases respectively, with 16 bases between them. The CDR3 nucleotides read TGTGCCAGCTCCTGGGGAGTTTTGGCAGATACGCAGTATTTT. The encoded protein is CASSWGVLADTQYF.

The J gene is TRBJ1-5, the V gene TRBV3-1 (or the pseudogene TRBV3-2), with TRBD1 identical over 7 bases. Trimming at V came to 4 bases and at J to 4 bases, leaving 10 bases not matched to a gene. Germline V gene lookup returns CDR1 LGHDT and CDR2 YNNKEL (reference sequence). This CDR3 contains 16 residues. Here the CDR3 DNA reads TGTGCCAGCAGCCTTTGGACCGGGACAGAGAATCAGCCCCAGCATTTT. This sequence encodes CASSLWTGTENQPQHF.

This clone was recorded only once. The genes are TRBV5-1 and TRBJ2-1; TRBD1 is a possible D gene (7 bases). The V gene's germline CDR1 is SGHRS and CDR2 YFSETQ. Trimming pared 4 bases from V and 2 bases from J, leaving 13 bases between. CDR3 length: 15 amino acids. CDR3 DNA sequence: TGCGCCAGCAGCAATGGAGGGACAGCCTACAATGAGCAGTTCTTC. This translates into CASSNGGTAYNEQFF.

This rearrangement joins TRBV13 to TRBJ1-1, with TRBD1 as a possible D gene (5 bases). This CDR3 is built from 16 residues. V shed 7 bases and J shed 0 bases, with 18 bases lying between them. Germline V gene lookup returns CDR1 PRHDT and CDR2 FYEKMQ (reference sequence). Written as DNA, the CDR3 is TGTGCCAGCACCGAGAAAGGGGCACTAATGAACACTGAAGCTTTCTTT. Translated: CASTEKGALMNTEAFF.

The chain joins TRBV11-2 to TRBJ2-7; weak D call: TRBD1 (6 bases). V shed 7 bases and J shed 4 bases, with 17 bases lying between them. The CDR3 covers 14 residues. Germline V lookup: CDR1 SGHAT, CDR2 FQNNGV. CDR3 sequence reads: CASTLGGPRYEQYF. The CDR3 DNA follows: TGTGCCAGCACGTTAGGGGGTCCGAGGTACGAGCAGTACTTC. Supplemented by reference TRBV11-2 and TRBJ2-7, the full variable domain reads EAGVAQSPRYKIIEKRQSVAFWCNPISGHATLYWYQQILGQGPKLLIQFQNNGVVDDSQLPKDRFSAERLKGVDSTLKIQPAKLEDSAVYLCASTLGGPRYEQYFGPGTRLTVT.

The chain links TRBV7-2 to TRBJ2-1, with 12 nucleotides matching TRBD2. V was pared by 1 base and J by 9 bases, with 1 base of the junction left unmatched. The V gene's germline CDR1 is SGHTA and CDR2 FQGNSA. The CDR3 is 14 residues long. The CDR3 DNA follows: TGTGCCAGCAGCTTAGGACTAGCGGGGGTTGAGCAGTTCTTC. It is translated as CASSLGLAGVEQFF.

On this clone: This same CDR3 is encoded by further DNA sequences in the sample. This chain links TRBV18 with TRBJ1-1; TRBD1 agrees at 9 bases. After removal of 3 bases from V and 4 bases from J, the junction contained 0 bases not matched to a gene. The CDR3 runs 13 residues. From germline, CDR1 is KGHSH and CDR2 LQKENI. CDR3 sequence (DNA): TGTGCCAGCTCACCGGACAGGGGCACTGAAGCTTTCTTT. Translating gives CASSPDRGTEAFF.

The chain couples TRBV5-8 to TRBJ2-5; D might be TRBD2 (5 bases). Trimming removed 0 bases from V and 2 bases from J, with 8 bases in between. Germline V gene sequence: CDR1 SGHTS, CDR2 YDEGEE. This CDR3 spans 14 amino acids. The CDR3 DNA reads TGTGCCAGCAGCTTGGCGGGGTTACAAGAGACCCAGTACTTC. This encodes CASSLAGLQETQYF.

This clone was observed once. The chain links TRBV4-1 to TRBJ1-4; D is undetermined. Trimming removed 4 bases at V and 8 bases at J, with 17 bases between. Germline lookup yields CDR1 MGHRA and CDR2 YSYEKL. This CDR3 spans 15 amino acids. The DNA of the CDR3 is TGCGCCAGCAGCCTCGCCGCGGGGATGGGGGAAAAACTGTTTTTT. Translating gives CASSLAAGMGEKLFF.

The chain has TRBV19 and TRBJ2-7, with TRBD2 matching over 10 bases. Germline trimming cut 2 bases from V and 3 bases from J; bases unmatched to any gene: 4. CDR3 length: 15 residues. CDR1 is LNHDA and CDR2 is SQIVND in the germline V gene (reference sequence). The CDR3 is CASSIILAGDYEQYF. The CDR3, as DNA: TGTGCCAGTAGTATAATTCTAGCGGGGGACTACGAGCAGTACTTC. The full variable domain, its missing parts supplied by reference TRBV19 and TRBJ2-7, is DGGITQSPKYLFRKEGQNVTLSCEQNLNHDAMYWYRQDPGQGLRLIYYSQIVNDFQKGDIAEGYSVSREKKESFPLTVTSAQKNPTAFYLCASSIILAGDYEQYFGPGTRLTVT.

This clone was counted a single time. The chain recombines TRBV11-2 with TRBJ1-2; tentatively, D is TRBD1 (5 bases). V gave up 4 bases and J gave up 4 bases, with 25 bases separating them. CDR3 length: 18 residues. The germline CDR1 and CDR2 sequences are SGHAT and FQNNGV. CDR3 DNA: TGTGCCAGCAGCTCTATTAGGAGAGGCCCGACAGTCGGCTATGGCTACACCTTC. Translation gives CASSSIRRGPTVGYGYTF.

V usage is TRBV30 and J usage is TRBJ1-1, with 8 nucleotides matching TRBD1. CDR3 size: 15 residues. With V trimmed by 4 bases and J by 0 bases, 7 bases remained unmatched. CDR1 and CDR2 from the germline V gene are GTSNPN and SVGIG (reference sequence). The CDR3 is CAWTRGHFVNTEAFF. CDR3 bases: TGTGCCTGGACCAGGGGGCATTTTGTGAACACTGAAGCTTTCTTT.

CDR3: CASSLDPGETQYF. The CDR3 DNA reads as TGTGCCAGCAGCCTCGACCCGGGAGAGACCCAGTACTTC. This chain uses TRBV7-2 with TRBJ2-5; no definite D call. The CDR3 has 13 residues. V lost 5 bases to trimming and J lost 4 bases, with 11 bases between them. Germline loops: CDR1 SGHTA, CDR2 FQGNSA.

The chain employs TRBV10-3 and TRBJ2-5; 8 bases agree with TRBD2. The CDR3 consists of 16 residues. Unmatched junction bases numbered 5, after V lost 2 bases and J lost 0 bases. Germline CDR1 reads ENHRY; CDR2 reads SYGVKD. The CDR3 nucleotides are TGTGCCATCAGTGAGCGGGAGGGCGCCTACCAAGAGACCCAGTACTTC. It encodes CAISEREGAYQETQYF.

The V gene is TRBV7-8, the J gene TRBJ1-1; the D is unclear. Deletions cut 3 bases from V and 10 bases from J, with 12 bases between. Looked up from germline, CDR1 is SGHVS and CDR2 is FQNEAQ. The length of the CDR3 is 12 residues. The CDR3 DNA sequence: TGTGCCAGCAGCTTGTATTCCGAGAGAGCTTTCTTT. It encodes CASSLYSERAFF.

The chain recombines TRBV7-9 with TRBJ1-2; 9 positions agree with TRBD1. Germline CDR1 is SEHNR and CDR2 is FQNEAQ (reference sequence). This CDR3 comprises 15 residues. J gave up 2 bases and V 4 bases, and 5 bases lay outside the gene matches. The DNA of the CDR3 is TGTGCCAGCAGCTCGAACAGGGGGCCGAACTATGGCTACACCTTC. Protein product: CASSSNRGPNYGYTF.

The V gene is TRBV19, the J gene TRBJ1-1, with 8 nucleotides matching TRBD1. Germline CDR1 and CDR2: LNHDA and SQIVND (reference sequence). CDR3 size: 14 residues. V was clipped by 2 bases and J by 4 bases; unmatched bases: 3. The CDR3, as DNA: TGTGCCAGTAGTATAACAGGGGGAGCCACTGAAGCTTTCTTT. This sequence encodes CASSITGGATEAFF.

The chain employs TRBV19 and TRBJ2-2, with 9 bases identical to TRBD2. The V gene end was trimmed by 5 bases and the J gene end by 6 bases; junction bases not matched to a gene: 7. Germline lookup yields CDR1 LNHDA and CDR2 SQIVND (reference sequence). This CDR3 is 15 amino acids long. The CDR3 protein is CASSLSGGRAGELFF. The CDR3 DNA reads as TGTGCCAGTAGTCTCAGCGGGGGGAGAGCCGGGGAGCTGTTTTTT. The variable domain in full, with the rest retrieved from reference TRBV19 and TRBJ2-2, is DGGITQSPKYLFRKEGQNVTLSCEQNLNHDAMYWYRQDPGQGLRLIYYSQIVNDFQKGDIAEGYSVSREKKESFPLTVTSAQKNPTAFYLCASSLSGGRAGELFFGEGSRLTVL.

V usage is TRBV25-1 and J usage is TRBJ1-2; 8 positions match TRBD1. Unmatched junction bases numbered 7, after V lost 5 bases and J lost 5 bases. CDR1 MGHDK and CDR2 SYGVNS come from the germline V gene. The CDR3 length is 14 residues. CDR3 residues: CASSWAGGIYGYTF. CDR3 nucleotides: TGTGCCAGCAGTTGGGCAGGGGGCATTTATGGCTACACCTTC.

The rearrangement uses TRBV24-1 and TRBJ2-5; D possibly corresponds to TRBD1 (6 bases). The V gene's germline CDR1 is KGHDR and CDR2 SFDVKD. The CDR3 extends over 17 amino acids. Between the trimmed V and J ends, which lost 1 base and 5 bases, there was a span of 19 bases. The CDR3 is CATSDFVPGTNPETQYF. The DNA of the CDR3 is TGTGCCACCAGTGATTTCGTGCCGGGGACAAACCCGGAGACCCAGTACTTC.